The source of this T cell receptor (beta chain) is a study of cytomegalovirus exposure and HLA in healthy donors. A multiplex PCR was run with 60 Vbeta primers and 13 Jbeta primers. Sequencing used immunoSEQ multiplex PCR; TCRdb keeps in-frame clones, though not all of them. Its table lists around 65,000 clones. Sample: PBMCs. This TCR was recovered from a man between 25 and 39 years old in good health and CMV-seropositive.

The CDR3 reads CAWDGNLLYGYTF. CDR3 nucleotides: TGTGCCTGGGACGGGAACTTACTTTATGGCTACACCTTC. This rearrangement joins TRBV30 to TRBJ1-2; D gene unclear. The CDR3 consists of 13 residues. Trimming removed 5 bases at V and 5 bases at J, with 15 bases between. Germline assignment: CDR1 GTSNPN and CDR2 SVGIG (reference sequence). Based on the CDR3 plus reference TRBV30 and TRBJ1-2, the full variable domain is SQTIHQWPATLVQPVGSPLSLECTVEGTSNPNLYWYRQAAGRGLQLLFYSVGIGQISSEVPQNLSASRPQDRQFILSSKKLLLSDSGFYLCAWDGNLLYGYTFGSGTRLTVV.